Listed here are 23 T cell receptor beta chains from one sample, sequenced in a study of blood T cells in healthy people across ages. A J-beta primer mix and a sample-barcoded 5' primer were used in a second PCR of roughly 7 to 12 cycles. A single record per CDR3 protein comes from TCRdb applying MiXCR to the 5' RACE reads. The data contain 700,000 to 950,000 distinct CDR3 sequences, 43% of them seen just once; the ten biggest clones take up 20%. Sample: blood. The receptors stem from a woman aged 60 to 75 in good health.

This clonotype was counted once. This chain links TRBV29-1 with TRBJ2-3; D might be TRBD2 (6 bases). Germline CDR1 is SQVTM and CDR2 is ANQGSEA. CDR3 length: 16 amino acids. V was pared by 0 bases and J by 4 bases, with 17 bases between. The CDR3 coding sequence is TGCAGCGTTGAAGATCCGCTAGCGTTCATTCCAGATACGCAGTATTTT. It codes for CSVEDPLAFIPDTQYF.

This clonotype appeared a few times. The gene calls are TRBV3-1 and TRBJ1-1; D gene uncertain. The CDR3 length is 15 residues. CDR1 is LGHDT and CDR2 is YNNKEL in the germline V gene (reference sequence). Deletions cut 0 bases from V and 3 bases from J, with 11 bases between. The CDR3 bases are TGTGCCAGCAGCCAAGATCTTAGGTCTGACACTGAAGCTTTCTTT. Amino acid sequence: CASSQDLRSDTEAFF. Filled out from reference TRBV3-1 and TRBJ1-1, the complete variable domain reads DTAVSQTPKYLVTQMGNDKSIKCEQNLGHDTMYWYKQDSKKFLKIMFSYNNKELIINETVPNRFSPKSPDKAHLNLHINSLELGDSAVYFCASSQDLRSDTEAFFGQGTRLTVV.

The chain couples TRBV20-1 to TRBJ1-5; D unclear. The CDR3 length is 13 residues. V lost 5 bases, J lost 4 bases, and 12 bases lay in between. Germline V lookup: CDR1 DFQATT, CDR2 SNEGSKA (reference sequence). The CDR3 is CSAVVGLNQPQHF. The CDR3 nucleotides are TGCAGTGCTGTAGTAGGGTTGAATCAGCCCCAGCATTTT.

The chain combines TRBV28 with TRBJ2-3, with 8 bases that match TRBD1. The CDR3 has 15 residues. Germline V gives CDR1 MDHEN, CDR2 SYDVKM. V lost 2 bases to trimming and J lost 2 bases; unmatched junction nucleotides: 3. CDR3 region: CASSLGDRFTDTQYF. The CDR3 DNA reads TGTGCCAGCAGTTTAGGGGACAGGTTCACAGATACGCAGTATTTT. Full variable domain (missing parts from reference TRBV28 and TRBJ2-3): DVKVTQSSRYLVKRTGEKVFLECVQDMDHENMFWYRQDPGLGLRLIYFSYDVKMKEKGDIPEGYSVSREKKERFSLILESASTNQTSMYLCASSLGDRFTDTQYFGPGTRLTVL.

This clonotype was seen a handful of times. V and J are TRBV6-5 and TRBJ1-6; D is unclear. CDR3 length: 14 amino acids. The germline V and J ends were trimmed by 0 bases and 6 bases, with 6 bases remaining between them. Germline V gene sequence: CDR1 MNHEY, CDR2 SVGAGI. Here the CDR3 DNA reads TGTGCCAGCAGTTACTCGATTCTTAATTCACCCCTCCACTTT. It encodes CASSYSILNSPLHF.

This clonotype was counted a few times. The CDR3, as DNA: TGTGCCAGCAGCTCGTCCGGGACAGGGGGCACCCACCAAGAGACCCAGTACTTC. It is translated as CASSSSGTGGTHQETQYF. J is TRBJ2-5 and V is TRBV13; 12 nucleotides match TRBD1. The CDR3 consists of 18 residues. Germline V gives CDR1 PRHDT, CDR2 FYEKMQ (reference sequence). Trimming at V came to 4 bases and at J to 0 bases, leaving 9 bases not matched to a gene.

This clonotype was counted only a few times. J is TRBJ2-7 and V is TRBV11-2; D is ambiguous. Trimming took 5 bases from V and 1 from J, leaving 9 bases between them. Per the germline V gene, CDR1 is SGHAT and CDR2 is FQNNGV. The CDR3 has 13 residues. The DNA for the CDR3 is TGTGCCAGCAGCCTAACCACATCCTACGAGCAGTACTTC. It encodes CASSLTTSYEQYF.

V usage is TRBV2 and J usage is TRBJ2-7, with 7 bases lining up with TRBD1. The CDR3 has 15 amino acids. The germline V gene encodes CDR1 SNHLY and CDR2 FYNNEI. The V gene end was trimmed by 7 bases and the J gene end by 4 bases; junction bases not matched to a gene: 13. The CDR3 region has the DNA TGTGCCAGCAAGTCCTACAGGGGTTCTTGGTACGAGCAGTACTTC. Its translation: CASKSYRGSWYEQYF.

As regards this clonotype: A much larger clone differs from this one at a single base, so this may be a read error. The chain employs TRBV12-3 or TRBV12-4 and TRBJ2-1; D is undetermined. The germline V and J ends were trimmed by 5 bases and 1 base, with 12 bases remaining between them. The CDR3 spans 15 residues. CDR3: CASSLAVTSYNEQFF. The CDR3 region has the DNA TGTGCCAGCAGTCTGGCCGTGACTTCCTACAATGAGCAGTTCTTC.

The rearrangement joins TRBV7-2 to TRBJ1-2; tentative D call: TRBD1 (5 bases). The germline V gene encodes CDR1 SGHTA and CDR2 FQGNSA. Trimming stripped 5 bases from V and 4 bases from J, with 14 bases between. The CDR3 has 14 amino acids. This CDR3 is CASSVPGGGYGYTF. The CDR3 DNA reads as TGTGCCAGCAGCGTCCCAGGTGGGGGCTATGGCTACACCTTC.

CDR3 sequence: CASSPSGTNYEQYF. The CDR3 DNA reads TGTGCCAGCAGCCCTAGCGGGACCAACTACGAGCAGTACTTC. V and J are TRBV7-2 and TRBJ2-7, with TRBD2 matching over 9 bases. The V gene end was trimmed by 5 bases and the J gene end by 3 bases; junction bases not matched to a gene: 5. This CDR3 spans 14 amino acids. CDR1 is SGHTA and CDR2 is FQGNSA in the germline V gene.

This chain connects TRBV29-1 to TRBJ2-5; 9 bases match TRBD1. The V gene's germline CDR1 is SQVTM and CDR2 ANQGSEA. The CDR3 consists of 12 residues. After removal of 4 bases from V and 11 bases from J, the junction contained 8 bases not matched to a gene. The chain's CDR3 is CSVGDRVGGQYF. The CDR3 DNA sequence: TGCAGCGTTGGGGACAGGGTTGGCGGGCAGTACTTC.

This clonotype turned up a few times. The V call is TRBV20-1, the J call TRBJ2-1; 9 bases match TRBD1. The V and J ends lost 1 base and 7 bases, in that order; junction bases with no gene match: 5. There are 14 residues in the CDR3. Germline-derived CDR1 and CDR2 are DFQATT and SNEGSKA (reference sequence). The CDR3 is CSARGLTGGNEQFF. CDR3 DNA: TGCAGTGCTAGAGGCCTGACAGGGGGAAATGAGCAGTTCTTC.

This clonotype was found a few times. The rearrangement links TRBV3-1 to TRBJ2-7, with 8 bases identical to TRBD1. The ends lost 3 bases at V and 5 bases at J; junction bases unmatched: 6. Germline CDR1 LGHDT, CDR2 YNNKEL (reference sequence). This CDR3 is 14 amino acids long. The CDR3 DNA is TGTGCCAGCAGCCACCGACAGGGGTTCAACGAGCAGTACTTC. It encodes CASSHRQGFNEQYF.

The table lists this clonotype with a count of one. V usage is TRBV18 and J usage is TRBJ2-1; possibly TRBD1 or TRBD2 for D (6 bases each). Germline CDR1 and CDR2: KGHSH and LQKENI. The ends were cut back, 2 bases at V and 10 bases at J, with 18 bases in the middle. This CDR3 comprises 15 residues. The CDR3 reads CASSPGGPLSYEQFF. Written as DNA, the CDR3 is TGTGCCAGCTCACCAGGGGGGCCCTTATCCTACGAGCAGTTCTTC.

This clonotype was counted only a few times. The CDR3 DNA reads as TGTGCCAGCTCACCACCCGGGGATGGGGCCGGCTACACCTTC. Translating gives CASSPPGDGAGYTF. V and J are TRBV18 and TRBJ1-2, with D possibly TRBD1 on 5 matching bases. V was cut by 0 bases and J by 8 bases, with 13 bases left in between. The CDR3 is made up of 14 amino acids. The germline V gene encodes CDR1 KGHSH and CDR2 LQKENI.

In its sample, this clonotype was seen a few times. The chain links TRBV10-3 to TRBJ1-5; D might be TRBD1 (5 bases). This CDR3 spans 14 amino acids. The germline V gene encodes CDR1 ENHRY and CDR2 SYGVKD. The germline V and J ends were trimmed by 8 bases and 0 bases, with 11 bases remaining between them. CDR3 sequence: CAIGAIDSNQPQHF. The CDR3 DNA sequence: TGTGCCATCGGGGCAATCGATAGCAATCAGCCCCAGCATTTT.

The table lists this clonotype with a few counts. The chain couples TRBV28 to TRBJ2-5, with D tentatively TRBD2 (5 bases). Matching the DNA end better, TRBJ2-7 makes the J call doubtful. CDR1 and CDR2 from the germline V gene are MDHEN and SYDVKM. The CDR3 has 16 amino acids. The DNA of the CDR3 is TGTGCCAGCAGTACACACGCCGGGGATCTTGCCTACGAGCAGTACTTC. It translates to CASSTHAGDLAYEQYF.

The J gene is TRBJ2-1, the V gene TRBV28, with TRBD2 identical over 13 bases. J was trimmed by 5 bases and V by 6 bases; bases with no gene match: 4. Germline CDR1 is MDHEN and CDR2 is SYDVKM. This CDR3 spans 15 amino acids. CDR3 region: CASSAGLAGNNEQFF. In DNA, the CDR3 is TGTGCCAGCAGCGCGGGACTAGCGGGAAACAATGAGCAGTTCTTC.

This clonotype was counted between two and nine times. The rearrangement uses TRBV7-2 and TRBJ2-5; 7 nucleotides align to TRBD2. The CDR3 contains 15 residues. With V trimmed by 5 bases and J by 4 bases, 10 bases remained unmatched. Germline values: CDR1 SGHTA, CDR2 FQGNSA. The CDR3 is CASSDRGSGGETQYF. The CDR3 nucleotides read TGTGCCAGCAGCGACCGCGGGTCGGGAGGAGAGACCCAGTACTTC.

The rearrangement links TRBV5-1 to TRBJ2-3, with TRBD2 matching 7 bases. Germline assignment: CDR1 SGHRS and CDR2 YFSETQ. The CDR3 covers 15 residues. The V segment lost 3 bases and the J segment 6 bases; nucleotides outside the gene matches: 10. The chain's CDR3 is CASSSGLESGDTQYF. Written as DNA, the CDR3 is TGCGCCAGCAGCTCCGGACTAGAGAGTGGGGATACGCAGTATTTT.

This clonotype has a handful of counts. V usage is TRBV20-1 and J usage is TRBJ2-5; 7 bases agree with TRBD1. The CDR3 extends over 12 amino acids. V shed 3 bases and J 11 bases; nucleotides not matched to a gene: 9. Germline loops: CDR1 DFQATT, CDR2 SNEGSKA (reference sequence). CDR3 protein: CSASEQGEEQYF. The CDR3 DNA reads as TGCAGTGCTAGTGAGCAGGGGGAAGAGCAGTACTTC.

The chain uses TRBV29-1 and TRBJ1-4; possible D gene TRBD1, 5 bases. Germline V gene lookup returns CDR1 SQVTM and CDR2 ANQGSEA. This CDR3 contains 15 residues. Trimming shortened V by 2 bases and J by 6 bases, and 16 bases separated the two germline ends. Here the CDR3 reads CSVETSGRADEKLFF. In nucleotides, the CDR3 is TGCAGCGTTGAAACCTCGGGCAGGGCGGATGAAAAACTGTTTTTT.